This section outlines one T cell receptor beta chain sequence together with its context. The CDR3 loop spans 14 amino acids. Unmatched junction bases numbered 4, after V lost 0 bases and J lost 8 bases. Germline V lookup: CDR1 SGHKS, CDR2 YYEKEE (reference sequence). It was during active infection that Seattle patients were enrolled and then longitudinally followed. TCRdb's copy holds only in-frame clones and misses some; the assay was immunoSEQ multiplex PCR. The repertoire has around 140,000 clones, about 85% of them found once; the top ten carry more than 2%. These data originate in a study of blood T cell repertoires in COVID-19.

This receptor was taken from a human donor with COVID-19, enrolled during active disease. The donor label of this sample is uncertain. This chain uses TRBV5-5 with TRBJ2-4, with TRBD1 matching over 8 bases. What was sequenced was peripheral blood. The CDR3 spells CASSLATGADIQYF. The CDR3 coding sequence is TGTGCCAGCAGCTTGGCGACAGGGGCGGACATTCAGTACTTC.